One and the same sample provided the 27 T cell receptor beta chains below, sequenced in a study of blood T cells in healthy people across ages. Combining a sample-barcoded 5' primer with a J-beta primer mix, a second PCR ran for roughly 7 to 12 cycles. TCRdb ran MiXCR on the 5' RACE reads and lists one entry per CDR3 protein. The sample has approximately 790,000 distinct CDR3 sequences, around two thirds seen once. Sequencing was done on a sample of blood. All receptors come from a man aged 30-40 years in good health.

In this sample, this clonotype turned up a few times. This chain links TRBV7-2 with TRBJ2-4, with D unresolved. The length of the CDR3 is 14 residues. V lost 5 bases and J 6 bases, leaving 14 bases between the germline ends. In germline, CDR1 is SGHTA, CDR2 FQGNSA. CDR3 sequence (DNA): TGTGCCAGCAGCGCCGAGGATGGCGGAAACATTCAGTACTTC. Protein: CASSAEDGGNIQYF.

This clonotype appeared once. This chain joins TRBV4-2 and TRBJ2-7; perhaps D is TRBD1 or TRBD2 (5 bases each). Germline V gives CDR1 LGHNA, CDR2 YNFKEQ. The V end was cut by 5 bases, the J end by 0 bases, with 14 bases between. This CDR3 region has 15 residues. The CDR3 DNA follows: TGTGCCAGCAGCTCTTGGGACCGATCCTCCTACGAGCAGTACTTC. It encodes CASSSWDRSSYEQYF.

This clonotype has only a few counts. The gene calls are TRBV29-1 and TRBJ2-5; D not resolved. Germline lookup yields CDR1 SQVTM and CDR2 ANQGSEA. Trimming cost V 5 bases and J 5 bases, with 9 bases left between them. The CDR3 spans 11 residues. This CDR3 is CSVSGYETQYF. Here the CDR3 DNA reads TGCAGCGTTTCTGGTTACGAGACCCAGTACTTC.

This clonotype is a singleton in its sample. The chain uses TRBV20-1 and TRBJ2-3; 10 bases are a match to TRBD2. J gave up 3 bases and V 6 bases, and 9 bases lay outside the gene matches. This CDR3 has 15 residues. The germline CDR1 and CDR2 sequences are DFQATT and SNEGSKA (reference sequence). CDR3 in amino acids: CSAVGASGRTDTQYF. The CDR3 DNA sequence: TGCAGTGCCGTAGGGGCTAGCGGGAGAACAGATACGCAGTATTTT.

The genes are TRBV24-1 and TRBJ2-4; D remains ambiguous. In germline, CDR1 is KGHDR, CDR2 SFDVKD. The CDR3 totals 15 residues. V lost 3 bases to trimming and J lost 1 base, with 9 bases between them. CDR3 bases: TGTGCCACCAGTGATCCACGGGCGGCCAAAAACATTCAGTACTTC. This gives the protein CATSDPRAAKNIQYF.

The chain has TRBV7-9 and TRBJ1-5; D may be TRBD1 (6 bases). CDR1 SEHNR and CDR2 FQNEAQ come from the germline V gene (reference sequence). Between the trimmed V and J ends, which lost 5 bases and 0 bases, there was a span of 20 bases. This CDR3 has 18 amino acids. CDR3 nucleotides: TGTGCCAGCAGCCCAGGGGTCGGACCGGCTTATAGCAATCAGCCCCAGCATTTT. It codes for CASSPGVGPAYSNQPQHF.

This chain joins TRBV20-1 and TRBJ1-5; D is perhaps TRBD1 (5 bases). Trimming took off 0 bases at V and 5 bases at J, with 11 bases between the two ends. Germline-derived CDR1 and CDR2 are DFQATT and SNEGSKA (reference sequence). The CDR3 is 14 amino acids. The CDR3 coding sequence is TGCAGTGCTAGAGAGCAGGGTAGGCATCAGCCCCAGCATTTT. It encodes CSAREQGRHQPQHF.

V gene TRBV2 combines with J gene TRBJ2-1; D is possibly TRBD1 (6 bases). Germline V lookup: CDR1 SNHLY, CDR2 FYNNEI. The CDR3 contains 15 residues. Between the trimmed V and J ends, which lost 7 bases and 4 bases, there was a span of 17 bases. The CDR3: CASTEGGWGYNEQFF. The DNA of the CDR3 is TGTGCCAGCACCGAAGGGGGTTGGGGGTACAATGAGCAGTTCTTC.

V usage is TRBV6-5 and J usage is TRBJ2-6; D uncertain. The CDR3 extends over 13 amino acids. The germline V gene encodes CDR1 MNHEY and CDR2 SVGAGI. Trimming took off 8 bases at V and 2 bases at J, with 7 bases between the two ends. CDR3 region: CASHNTGANVLTF. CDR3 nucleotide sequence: TGTGCCAGCCACAATACTGGGGCCAACGTCCTGACTTTC.

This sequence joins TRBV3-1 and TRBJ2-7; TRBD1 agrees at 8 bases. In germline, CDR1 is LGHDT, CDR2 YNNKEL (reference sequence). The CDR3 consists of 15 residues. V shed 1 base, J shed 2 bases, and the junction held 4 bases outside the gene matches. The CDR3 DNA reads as TGTGCCAGCAGCCAAGCGGACAGGGCCCCCTACGAGCAGTACTTC. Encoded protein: CASSQADRAPYEQYF.

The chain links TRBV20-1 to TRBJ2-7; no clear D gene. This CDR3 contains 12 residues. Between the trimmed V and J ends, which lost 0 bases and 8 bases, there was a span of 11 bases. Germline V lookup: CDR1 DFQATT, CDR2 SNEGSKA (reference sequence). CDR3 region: CSARDIGSKQYF. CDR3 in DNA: TGCAGTGCTAGAGATATCGGGTCCAAGCAGTACTTC.

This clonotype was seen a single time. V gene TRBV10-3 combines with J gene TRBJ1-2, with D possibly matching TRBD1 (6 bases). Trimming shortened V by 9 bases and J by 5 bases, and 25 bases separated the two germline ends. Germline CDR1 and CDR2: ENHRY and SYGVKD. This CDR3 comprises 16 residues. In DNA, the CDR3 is TGTGCCATTTCCCTCGTTCCGATAGGGACACCATATGGCTACACCTTC. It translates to CAISLVPIGTPYGYTF.

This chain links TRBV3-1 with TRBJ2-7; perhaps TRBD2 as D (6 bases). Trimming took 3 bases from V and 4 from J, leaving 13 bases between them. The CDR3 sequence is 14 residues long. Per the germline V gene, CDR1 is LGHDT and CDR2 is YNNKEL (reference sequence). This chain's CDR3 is CASSHPGGRYEQYF. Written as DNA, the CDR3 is TGTGCCAGCAGCCATCCCGGGGGACGATACGAGCAGTACTTC.

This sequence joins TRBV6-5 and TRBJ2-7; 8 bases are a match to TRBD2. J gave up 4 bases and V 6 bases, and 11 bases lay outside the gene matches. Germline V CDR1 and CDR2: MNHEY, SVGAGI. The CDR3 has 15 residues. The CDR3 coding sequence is TGTGCCAGCAGCTCCGGGGGGGGGATATATTACGAGCAGTACTTC. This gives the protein CASSSGGGIYYEQYF.

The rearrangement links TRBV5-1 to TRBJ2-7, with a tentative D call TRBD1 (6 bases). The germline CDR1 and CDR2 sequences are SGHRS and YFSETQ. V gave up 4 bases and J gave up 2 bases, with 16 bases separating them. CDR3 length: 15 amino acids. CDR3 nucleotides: TGCGCCAGCAGCCCCACAGGGTTCCGTACCTACGAGCAGTACTTC. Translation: CASSPTGFRTYEQYF.

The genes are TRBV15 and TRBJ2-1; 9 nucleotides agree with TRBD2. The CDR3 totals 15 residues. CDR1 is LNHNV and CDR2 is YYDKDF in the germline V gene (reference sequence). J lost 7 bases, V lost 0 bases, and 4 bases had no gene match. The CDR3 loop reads CATSRDPSGDNEQFF. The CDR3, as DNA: TGTGCCACCAGCAGAGATCCTAGCGGGGATAATGAGCAGTTCTTC.

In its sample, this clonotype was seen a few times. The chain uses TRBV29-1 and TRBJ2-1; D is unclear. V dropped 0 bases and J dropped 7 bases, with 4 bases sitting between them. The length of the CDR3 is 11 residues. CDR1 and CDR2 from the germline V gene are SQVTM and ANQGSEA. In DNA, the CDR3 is TGCAGCGTTGAAGAAGGGAATGAGCAGTTCTTC. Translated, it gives CSVEEGNEQFF.

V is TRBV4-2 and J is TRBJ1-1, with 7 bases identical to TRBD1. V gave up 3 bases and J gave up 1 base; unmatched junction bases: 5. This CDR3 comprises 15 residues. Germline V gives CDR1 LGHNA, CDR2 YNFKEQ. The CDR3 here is CASSHPGTANTEAFF. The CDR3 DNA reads TGTGCCAGCAGCCACCCCGGGACAGCGAACACTGAAGCTTTCTTT.

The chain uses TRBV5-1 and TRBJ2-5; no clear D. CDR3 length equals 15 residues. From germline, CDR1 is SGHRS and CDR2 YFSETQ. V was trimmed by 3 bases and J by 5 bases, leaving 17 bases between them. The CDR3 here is CASSSTQQLGETQYF. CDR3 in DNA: TGCGCCAGCAGCTCAACCCAACAGCTCGGCGAGACCCAGTACTTC.

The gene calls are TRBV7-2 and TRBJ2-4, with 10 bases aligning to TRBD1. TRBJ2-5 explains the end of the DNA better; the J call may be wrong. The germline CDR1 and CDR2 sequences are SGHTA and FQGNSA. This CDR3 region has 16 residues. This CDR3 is CASSQAGQGHPETQYF. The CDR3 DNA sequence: TGTGCCAGCAGCCAAGCGGGACAGGGGCACCCAGAGACCCAGTACTTC.

The CDR3: CASSLAVREQYF. In DNA form, the CDR3 reads TGTGCCAGCAGTTTAGCCGTGAGGGAGCAGTACTTC. The chain employs TRBV12-3 or TRBV12-4 and TRBJ2-7; D gene ambiguous. The CDR3 spans 12 residues. Trimming took off 0 bases at V and 7 bases at J, with 7 bases between the two ends.

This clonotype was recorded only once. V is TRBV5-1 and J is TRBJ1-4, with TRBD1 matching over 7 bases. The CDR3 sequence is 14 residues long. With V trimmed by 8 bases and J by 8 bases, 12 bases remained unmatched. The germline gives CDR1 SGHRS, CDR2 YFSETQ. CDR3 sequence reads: CASSLGTAEEKLFF. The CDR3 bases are TGCGCCAGTAGTCTAGGGACAGCTGAAGAAAAACTGTTTTTT.

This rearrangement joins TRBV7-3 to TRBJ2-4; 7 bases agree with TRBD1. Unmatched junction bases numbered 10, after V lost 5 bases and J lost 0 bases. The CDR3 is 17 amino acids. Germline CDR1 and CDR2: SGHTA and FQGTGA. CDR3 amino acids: CASSQQGNLLAKNIQYF. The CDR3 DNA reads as TGTGCCAGCAGCCAACAGGGGAACCTTTTAGCCAAAAACATTCAGTACTTC.

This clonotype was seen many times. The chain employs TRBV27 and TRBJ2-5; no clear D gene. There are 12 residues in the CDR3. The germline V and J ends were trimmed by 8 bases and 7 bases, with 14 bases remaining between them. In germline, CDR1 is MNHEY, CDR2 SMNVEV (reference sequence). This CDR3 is CASRGADGTQYF. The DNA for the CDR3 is TGTGCCAGCCGCGGCGCAGACGGGACCCAGTACTTC.

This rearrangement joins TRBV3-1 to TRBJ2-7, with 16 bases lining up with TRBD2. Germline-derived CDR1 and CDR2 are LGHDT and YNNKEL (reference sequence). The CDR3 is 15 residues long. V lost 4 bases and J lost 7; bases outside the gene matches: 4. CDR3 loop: CASSPGTSGGVEQYF. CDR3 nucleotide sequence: TGTGCCAGCAGCCCCGGGACTAGCGGGGGGGTTGAGCAGTACTTC.

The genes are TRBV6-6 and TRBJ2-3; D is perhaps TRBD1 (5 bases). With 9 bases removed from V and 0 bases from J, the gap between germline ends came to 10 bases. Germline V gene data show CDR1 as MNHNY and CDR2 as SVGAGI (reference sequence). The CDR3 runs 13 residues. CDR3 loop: CARAKGSTDTQYF. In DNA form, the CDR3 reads TGTGCCAGGGCTAAGGGGAGCACAGATACGCAGTATTTT.

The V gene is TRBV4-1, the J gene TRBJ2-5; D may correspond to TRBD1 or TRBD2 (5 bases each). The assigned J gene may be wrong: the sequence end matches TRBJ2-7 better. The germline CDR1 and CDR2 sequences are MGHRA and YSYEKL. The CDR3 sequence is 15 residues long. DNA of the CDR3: TGCGCCAGCAGCCAAGTGATGGGACCGGCGTACGAGCAGTACTTC. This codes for CASSQVMGPAYEQYF.